Below, one T cell receptor beta chain is given with its context. What it binds is unknown. These data belong to a study of T cells expressing NK-cell markers. Study context: Repertoire data for TCR beta were derived from sorted T cells (CD3+CD56+NKG2C+, CD3+CD56+NKG2C- and CD3+CD56-NKG2C+). Serological testing identified seven of the eight sequenced donors as HCMV-seropositive and one as seronegative. Study-wide results and caveats: Researchers report these clonotypes also headed the CD3+CD56-NKG2C+ fraction in several donors. Several donors had dominant NKG2C+ clonotypes that comprised about 1.0-8% of their CD8+ T cells.

TCRdb re-called the 5' RACE reads, yielding one record per CDR3 amino acid sequence without DNA. This table holds 440,000 or so distinct CDR3 sequences. The sequence was collected from a woman between 18 and 75 years old in good health. The sample comprised blood T cells: a sorted CD56 or NKG2C T cell subset, CD4+ or CD8+ T cells, or bulk PBMC T cells (not recorded which).

The CDR3: CASSLEARNSPLHF. The J gene is TRBJ1-6, the V gene TRBV7-9. The CDR3 runs 14 residues. Germline V gene sequence: CDR1 SEHNR, CDR2 FQNEAQ (reference sequence).